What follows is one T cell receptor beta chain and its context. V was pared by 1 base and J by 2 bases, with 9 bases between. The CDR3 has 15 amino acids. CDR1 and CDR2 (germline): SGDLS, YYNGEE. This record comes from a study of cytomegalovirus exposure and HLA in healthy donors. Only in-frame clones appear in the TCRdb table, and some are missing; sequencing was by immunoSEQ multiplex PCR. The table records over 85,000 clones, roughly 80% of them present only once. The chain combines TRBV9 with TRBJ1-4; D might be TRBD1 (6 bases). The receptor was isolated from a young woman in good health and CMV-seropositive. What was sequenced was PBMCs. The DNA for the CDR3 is TGTGCCAGCAGCGTATCACAGGGCACTAATGAAAAACTGTTTTTT. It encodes CASSVSQGTNEKLFF.